The 11 T cell receptor beta chains given below trace back to one sample, sequenced in a study of T-cell reconstitution after alpha-beta-depleted transplantation in children. The TCRbeta library incorporated unique molecular identifiers. TCRdb used MiXCR to reprocess the PCR reads, holding one entry per CDR3 protein. The top ten hold 25% to 30% of the sample, which has approximately 400,000 distinct CDR3 sequences, 15% to 20% seen once. The input for sequencing was PBMCs, mostly from graft donor cells, taken 360 days after TCRalphabeta/CD19-depleted stem cell transplant. The receptor set was obtained from a boy less than two years old who had a stem cell transplant for Wiskott-Aldrich syndrome, so the T cells may come from the graft donor.

The chain recombines TRBV11-3 with TRBJ1-2; 7 bases line up with TRBD1. The CDR3 runs to 14 residues. Germline values: CDR1 SGHNT, CDR2 YENEEA. Germline trimming cut 5 bases from V and 4 bases from J; bases unmatched to any gene: 7. Written as DNA, the CDR3 is TGTGCCAGCAGCAGACAGGGAAAGGCCTATGGCTACACCTTC. Protein sequence: CASSRQGKAYGYTF.

The genes are TRBV7-8 and TRBJ2-1; 8 positions agree with TRBD2. This CDR3 region has 17 residues. J lost 4 bases, V lost 4 bases, and 12 bases had no gene match. Germline V CDR1 and CDR2: SGHVS, FQNEAQ. DNA of the CDR3: TGTGCCAGCAGCTACGGGAGGATAGCGGGGCTATACAATGAGCAGTTCTTC. The encoded protein is CASSYGRIAGLYNEQFF.

V is TRBV19 and J is TRBJ1-1, with D tentatively TRBD1 (5 bases). CDR1 and CDR2 (germline): LNHDA, SQIVND (reference sequence). V lost 6 bases and J lost 6, with 17 bases in between. The CDR3 contains 14 residues. This chain's CDR3 is CASRVGRWSAEAFF. CDR3 DNA: TGTGCCAGTAGAGTGGGGCGATGGTCCGCTGAAGCTTTCTTT. The full variable domain, its missing parts supplied by reference TRBV19 and TRBJ1-1, is DGGITQSPKYLFRKEGQNVTLSCEQNLNHDAMYWYRQDPGQGLRLIYYSQIVNDFQKGDIAEGYSVSREKKESFPLTVTSAQKNPTAFYLCASRVGRWSAEAFFGQGTRLTVV.

This clonotype was seen more than once but under ten times. The V and J genes are TRBV4-1 and TRBJ2-4; no definite D call. The CDR3 extends over 17 amino acids. Germline loops: CDR1 MGHRA, CDR2 YSYEKL. With 3 bases removed from V and 0 bases from J, the gap between germline ends came to 15 bases. The CDR3, as DNA: TGCGCCAGCAGCCAGCTTTTTAAGGGAAAAGCCAAAAACATTCAGTACTTC. Amino acids: CASSQLFKGKAKNIQYF.

This clonotype showed up many times. The genes are TRBV21-1 and TRBJ2-5. TRBV21-1 is a listed pseudogene. This CDR3 region has 12 residues. In nucleotides, the CDR3 is TGTGCCAGCAGCAAAGGGGTAGGGACCCAGTACTTC. This encodes CASSKGVGTQYF.

The DNA of the CDR3 is TGTGCCAGCAGACAGATAGGACACCCGTCGGGCGAGCAGTACTTC. Its translation is CASRQIGHPSGEQYF. The rearrangement uses TRBV3-1 and TRBJ2-7, with a tentative D call TRBD1 (5 bases). CDR1 and CDR2 (germline): LGHDT, YNNKEL (reference sequence). The V gene lost 6 bases and the J gene lost 6 bases, with 21 bases spanning the gap. CDR3 length: 15 amino acids.

The J gene is TRBJ2-2, the V gene TRBV28; D might be TRBD1 (6 bases). V was trimmed by 3 bases and J by 1 base, leaving 12 bases between them. This CDR3 comprises 16 residues. Germline V gene sequence: CDR1 MDHEN, CDR2 SYDVKM. The CDR3 sequence: CASSLWQGMNTGELFF. The CDR3 DNA sequence: TGTGCCAGCAGTTTGTGGCAGGGGATGAACACCGGGGAGCTGTTTTTT.

The gene calls are TRBV5-1 and TRBJ1-1; D perhaps matches TRBD1 (6 bases). CDR1 and CDR2 (germline): SGHRS, YFSETQ. The CDR3 spans 12 residues. Trimming shortened V by 8 bases and J by 4 bases, and 12 bases separated the two germline ends. The DNA of the CDR3 is TGCGCCAGTCGGCGGGGGCGCACTGAAGCTTTCTTT. Protein sequence: CASRRGRTEAFF.

The gene calls are TRBV20-1 and TRBJ1-1; D is possibly TRBD1 (5 bases). The CDR3 consists of 14 residues. The V end lost 0 bases, the J end lost 3 bases, and 11 bases lay between the germline ends. The germline CDR1 and CDR2 sequences are DFQATT and SNEGSKA (reference sequence). The CDR3: CSARDLGVHTEAFF. CDR3 DNA sequence: TGCAGTGCTAGAGATCTAGGGGTTCACACTGAAGCTTTCTTT.

This clonotype was detected ten times or more. The chain couples TRBV5-1 to TRBJ2-4, with 14 bases lining up with TRBD2. Germline loops: CDR1 SGHRS, CDR2 YFSETQ. With 5 bases clipped from V and 8 bases from J, the junction kept 6 bases outside the gene matches. This CDR3 has 15 amino acids. The CDR3, as DNA: TGCGCCAGCAGGGGACTAGCGGGAGTAGGGGACATTCAGTACTTC. It translates to CASRGLAGVGDIQYF. The variable domain in full, with the rest retrieved from reference TRBV5-1 and TRBJ2-4, is KAGVTQTPRYLIKTRGQQVTLSCSPISGHRSVSWYQQTPGQGLQFLFEYFSETQRNKGNFPGRFSGRQFSNSRSEMNVSTLELGDSALYLCASRGLAGVGDIQYFGAGTRLSVL.

The V gene is TRBV12-3 or TRBV12-4, the J gene TRBJ1-6, with D uncertain. This CDR3 is 14 amino acids long. V was cut by 5 bases and J by 10 bases, with 15 bases left in between. For the CDR3, the DNA is TGTGCCAGCAGTCCCGGGATAACCTCCTCACCCCTCCACTTT. Translation: CASSPGITSSPLHF.